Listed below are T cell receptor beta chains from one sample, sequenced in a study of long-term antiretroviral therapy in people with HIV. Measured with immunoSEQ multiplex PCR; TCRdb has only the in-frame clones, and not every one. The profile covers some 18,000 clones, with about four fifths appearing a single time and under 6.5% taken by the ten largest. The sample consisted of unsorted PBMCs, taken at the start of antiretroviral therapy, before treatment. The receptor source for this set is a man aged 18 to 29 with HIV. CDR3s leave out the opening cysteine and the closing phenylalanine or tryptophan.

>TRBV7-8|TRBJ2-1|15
ASSPFREKSSYNEQF
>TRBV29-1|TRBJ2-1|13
SALAGGRSYNEQF
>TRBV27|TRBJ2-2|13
ASKSRAVDTGELF
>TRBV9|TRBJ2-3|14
ASSLGTSGSSGTQY
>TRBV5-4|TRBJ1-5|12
ASSLLGANQPQH
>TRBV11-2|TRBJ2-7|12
ASSRSGGGYEQY
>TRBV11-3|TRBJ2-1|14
ASSLEGGPNRNEQF
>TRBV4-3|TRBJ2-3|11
ASSQDNTDTQY
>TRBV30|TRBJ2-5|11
AWTFDFQETQY
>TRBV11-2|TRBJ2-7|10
ASSLRSLEQY
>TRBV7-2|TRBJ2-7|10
ASSFHNYEQY
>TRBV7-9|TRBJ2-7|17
ASSLASIGGQPNSYEQY
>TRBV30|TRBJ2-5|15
AWSAHRLAGVGETQY
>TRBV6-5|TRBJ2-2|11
ASSFQNTGELF
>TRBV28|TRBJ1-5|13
ASSFSARINQPQH
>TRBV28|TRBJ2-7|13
ASSSWGFEVYEQY
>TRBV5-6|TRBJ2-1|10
ASSFGTTEQF
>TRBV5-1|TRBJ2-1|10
ASSVSGLEQF
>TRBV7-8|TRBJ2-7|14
ASSLDTLGGTYEQY
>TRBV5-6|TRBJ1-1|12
ASSGTGRNTEAF
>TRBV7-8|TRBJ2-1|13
ASSTGLAGVNEQF
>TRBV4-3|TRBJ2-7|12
ASSQVRGQSEQY